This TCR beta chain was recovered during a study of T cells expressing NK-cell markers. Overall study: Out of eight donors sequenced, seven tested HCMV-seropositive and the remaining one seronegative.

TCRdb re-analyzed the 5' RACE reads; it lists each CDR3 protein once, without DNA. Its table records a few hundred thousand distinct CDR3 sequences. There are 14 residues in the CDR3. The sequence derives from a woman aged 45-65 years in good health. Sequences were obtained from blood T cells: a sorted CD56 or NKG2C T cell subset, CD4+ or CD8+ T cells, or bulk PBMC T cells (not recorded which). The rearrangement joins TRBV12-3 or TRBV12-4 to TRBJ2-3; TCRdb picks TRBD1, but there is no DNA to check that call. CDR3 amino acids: CASYRGEFGDTQYF.